This record covers a single T cell receptor (beta chain). Its antigen is unknown. Profiling relied on immunoSEQ multiplex PCR, and the TCRdb table lists in-frame clones only, not all of them. The repertoire includes more than 850,000 clones, 75% to 80% of them detected once, and approximately 0.5% sits in the top ten. V lost 6 bases to trimming and J lost 0 bases, with 8 bases between them. Per germline, CDR1 SNHLY and CDR2 FYNNEI. The CDR3 consists of 13 residues. These data are taken from a study of shared clonotypes between healthy human individuals. Findings and limits, study-wide: Sorted-subset sequencing, rarefaction showed, was incomplete despite large depth. Generation probability values for non-shared clonotypes were lower than those for clonotypes shared by all four donors. Investigators expected sequencing depth to affect clonotype sharing among donors.

This receptor was taken from a man between 18 and 35 years old in good health. Some clones in this sample may be carry-over from other donors' samples. The sample taken for sequencing was memory CD4+ T cells from PBMCs. Indicated subset: CD45RA-negative fraction. The chain recombines TRBV2 with TRBJ1-1; D gene ambiguous. The CDR3 DNA reads TGTGCCAGCAGCTCACAGCTGAACACTGAAGCTTTCTTT. Amino acids: CASSSQLNTEAFF.